The rows below give T cell receptor beta chains drawn from one sample of a study of human T cells and chemical hapten exposure. TCRdb re-derived calls from the RACE reads in MiXCR, one entry per CDR3 protein. The profile covers around 120,000 distinct CDR3 sequences, with roughly an eighth appearing a single time and 0.92% taken by the ten largest. The specimen comprised whole blood, sampled in connection with sensitization to the hapten diphenylcyclopropenone (DPC). The source of these receptors is a man younger than 35 with alopecia areata. Some clones in this sample may be carry-over from other donors' samples. Each CDR3 is given with its conserved first and last residue. The order of the fields is V gene, D gene, J gene, clone size, CDR3 protein, CDR3 DNA. D genes are given only for firm matches. Size values are once, few and many counts, or a class for expanded clones, and some rows have none.

>TRBV6-5|NA|TRBJ2-5|few
CASSRRPSGETQYF
TGTGCCAGCAGTCGCAGGCCTTCTGGGGAGACCCAGTACTTC
>TRBV7-3|NA|TRBJ1-1|few
CASSLIGTNTEAFF
TGTGCCAGCAGCTTAATAGGCACGAACACTGAAGCTTTCTTT
>TRBV14|TRBD2|TRBJ2-1|few
CASSHFSRASGAYNEQFF
TGTGCCAGCAGCCACTTCTCTCGGGCTAGCGGGGCCTACAATGAGCAGTTCTTC
>TRBV4-2|NA|TRBJ2-7|few
CASSQEDEQYF
TGTGCCAGCAGCCAAGAGGACGAGCAGTACTTC
>TRBV7-2|TRBD2|TRBJ2-3|NA
CASSLGGRGGTDTQYF
TGTGCCAGCAGCTTAGGAGGGCGGGGGGGCACAGATACGCAGTATTTT
>TRBV20-1|NA|TRBJ1-6|few
CSALGGSYNSPLHF
TGCAGTGCTCTTGGGGGATCCTATAATTCACCCCTCCACTTT
>TRBV12-3/TRBV12-4|TRBD1|TRBJ2-3|NA
CASSLGQGRTDTQYF
TGTGCCAGCAGTTTGGGACAGGGACGCACAGATACGCAGTATTTT
>TRBV28|NA|TRBJ1-5|few
CASSPFKGSNQPQHF
TGTGCCAGCAGTCCCTTCAAGGGAAGCAATCAGCCCCAGCATTTT
>TRBV9|NA|TRBJ1-2|NA
CASSGASGSGYGYTF
TGTGCCAGCAGCGGGGCTTCAGGGTCCGGCTATGGCTACACCTTC
>TRBV4-3|NA|TRBJ2-3|NA
CASSQQQTDTQYF
TGCGCCAGCAGCCAACAACAAACAGATACGCAGTATTTT
>TRBV6-2/TRBV6-3|NA|TRBJ2-2|NA
CASSYRPEAGELFF
TGTGCCAGCAGTTACCGCCCAGAGGCCGGGGAGCTGTTTTTT
>TRBV20-1|NA|TRBJ2-1|few
CSARGRGWATHNEQFF
TGCAGTGCTAGAGGGAGGGGCTGGGCAACCCACAATGAGCAGTTCTTC
>TRBV7-9|TRBD2|TRBJ2-3|NA
CASSSTGGQTDTQYF
TGTGCCAGCAGCTCCACGGGGGGGCAGACAGATACGCAGTATTTT
>TRBV18|NA|TRBJ1-2|few
CASSTENYGYTF
TGTGCCAGCTCGACAGAAAACTATGGCTACACCTTC
>TRBV29-1|TRBD1|TRBJ2-1|few
CSVSGTEDYNEQFF
TGCAGCGTCTCCGGGACAGAAGATTACAATGAGCAGTTCTTC
>TRBV4-1|NA|TRBJ2-7|few
CASSQDGRDGDYEQYF
TGCGCCAGCAGCCAAGATGGACGGGACGGAGACTACGAGCAGTACTTC
>TRBV28|NA|TRBJ2-7|few
CAVQTGNYEQYF
TGTGCCGTCCAGACAGGCAACTACGAGCAGTACTTC
>TRBV19|TRBD1|TRBJ2-2|NA
CASRKDRDPGELFF
TGTGCCAGTAGAAAGGACAGGGACCCCGGGGAGCTGTTTTTT
>TRBV2|NA|TRBJ2-3|few
CALQFVGRTDTQYF
TGTGCCTTACAGTTCGTTGGTCGCACAGATACGCAGTATTTT
>TRBV15|NA|TRBJ2-1|NA
CATSRDRSAGYNEQFF
TGTGCCACCAGCAGAGATCGGTCCGCAGGCTACAATGAGCAGTTCTTC
>TRBV7-2|NA|TRBJ2-3|many
CASSLDGTDTQYF
TGTGCCAGCAGCTTAGATGGCACAGATACGCAGTATTTT
>TRBV7-9|NA|TRBJ2-6|few
CASTWSRSGTGANVLTF
TGTGCCAGCACCTGGAGTCGGTCTGGGACTGGGGCCAACGTCCTGACTTTC
>TRBV5-6|NA|TRBJ1-2|NA
CASSRGVYDGYTF
TGTGCCAGCAGCCGAGGGGTTTACGATGGCTACACCTTC
>TRBV20-1|NA|TRBJ2-7|few
CSASADQGSEQYF
TGCAGTGCTAGTGCTGACCAGGGGTCCGAGCAGTACTTC
>TRBV7-2|NA|TRBJ2-6|NA
CASSLALRDGANVLTF
TGTGCCAGCAGCTTAGCGCTACGGGATGGGGCCAACGTCCTGACTTTC
>TRBV7-2|NA|TRBJ1-3|NA
CASSLTGNTIYF
TGTGCCAGCAGCTTAACGGGAAACACCATATATTTT
>TRBV7-2|TRBD1|TRBJ2-3|few
CASSQDRVPDTQYF
TGTGCCAGCAGCCAAGACAGGGTCCCAGATACGCAGTATTTT
>TRBV10-3|TRBD1|TRBJ1-6|few
CAIGQGNSPLHF
TGTGCCATAGGACAGGGGAATTCACCCCTCCACTTT
>TRBV5-8|TRBD2|TRBJ2-4|NA
CATPSWGGDPAKNIQYF
TGTGCCACCCCCTCTTGGGGAGGGGATCCAGCCAAAAACATTCAGTACTTC
>TRBV14|NA|TRBJ1-3|few
CASSRDSSSGNTIYF
TGTGCCAGCAGCCGTGACTCCAGCTCTGGAAACACCATATATTTT